This T cell receptor (beta chain) was captured by sequencing in a study of T cell responses to AZD1222 COVID-19 vaccine. Points from the study as a whole: Regions left unmutated in variants are reportedly the target of nearly half of spike-specific TCRs. Females outnumbered males among donors, who were mostly white British; clonal diversity was possibly underestimated.

Repertoires were generated with immunoSEQ multiplex PCR, while TCRdb's copy carries only in-frame clones and drops some. This table has about 69,000 clones, about nine tenths appearing once. As concerns this clone: The antigen remains unidentified.

V shed 3 bases and J shed 9 bases, with 21 bases lying between them. Germline V gives CDR1 MNHEY, CDR2 SMNVEV (reference sequence). The CDR3 totals 16 residues. The TCR comes from an adult in good health. J is TRBJ1-5 and V is TRBV27; possibly TRBD1 for D (6 bases). Sequencing used peripheral blood, obtained on day 0 of AZD1222 vaccination. The CDR3 region is CASSFQAGASLWPQHF. The DNA for the CDR3 is TGTGCCAGCAGTTTCCAGGCAGGGGCATCATTATGGCCCCAGCATTTT.